This T cell receptor beta chain was profiled in a study of cytomegalovirus exposure and HLA in healthy donors. Findings of the study overall: Reported findings show TCR beta sequences accurately forecast HLA-A and HLA-B alleles in most subjects. Presence/absence results assume similar sequencing depth per donor, which may not hold.

Those who donated were healthy bone marrow donors. This clone was picked up a small number of times. Its target is unknown. The ends lost 4 bases at V and 3 bases at J; junction bases unmatched: 3. The CDR3 length is 14 residues. Germline CDR1 SNHLY, CDR2 FYNNEI. Primers: 60 Vbeta forward and 13 Jbeta reverse. Libraries were prepared by immunoSEQ multiplex PCR; TCRdb keeps only in-frame clonotypes and omits some of them. The repertoire holds more than 45,000 clones, roughly 70% seen once, with roughly a fifth in the top ten. The rearrangement uses TRBV2 and TRBJ1-2; 9 nucleotides align to TRBD1. The clonotype was recovered from a woman in her sixties or seventies in good health and CMV-seropositive. The source material was PBMCs. The chain's CDR3 is CASSAGQGDYGYTF. The CDR3 coding sequence is TGTGCCAGCAGTGCGGGACAGGGCGACTATGGCTACACCTTC.